These 4 T cell receptor beta chains originate from one sample sequenced in a study of response to subunit inactivated influenza vaccine. TCRdb re-analysed the RT-PCR reads in MiXCR, keeping a single row per CDR3 protein. The top ten clones hold around 6.5% of a sample with about 700,000 distinct CDR3 sequences, roughly 14% of them seen once. Sequencing used PBMCs from blood, obtained 14 to 15 days before vaccination. The source of these receptors is a man aged 50-59 years who received an inactivated influenza vaccine.

In this sample, this clonotype turned up many times. The V call is TRBV12-3 or TRBV12-4, the J call TRBJ2-1; either TRBD1 or TRBD2 may supply D (5 bases each). Trimming stripped 4 bases from V and 9 bases from J, with 10 bases between. The CDR3 is 12 residues long. For the CDR3, the DNA is TGTGCCAGCAGTTCCGCAGGGACTGAGCAGTTCTTC. Translating gives CASSSAGTEQFF.

The J gene is TRBJ2-4, the V gene TRBV20-1, with TRBD1 matching 8 bases. The junction had 8 bases not matched to a gene; V was cut back by 5 bases and J by 5 bases. CDR3 length equals 14 residues. Germline V CDR1 and CDR2: DFQATT, SNEGSKA (reference sequence). The CDR3 DNA reads TGCAGTGCTCCCCGGGACAGGAACGAAAACATTCAGTACTTC. It yields the protein CSAPRDRNENIQYF.

This clonotype was found a few times. V is TRBV28 and J is TRBJ2-1; 12 bases map to TRBD2. Per the germline V gene, CDR1 is MDHEN and CDR2 is SYDVKM. This CDR3 has 15 amino acids. Germline trimming cut 6 bases from V and 9 bases from J; bases unmatched to any gene: 9. The CDR3 protein is CASRHLAGGPGEQFF. CDR3 coding DNA: TGTGCCAGCAGACATCTAGCGGGAGGGCCGGGTGAGCAGTTCTTC.

The chain combines TRBV7-2 with TRBJ2-3; no definite D call. The CDR3 has 15 residues. V was clipped by 3 bases and J by 0 bases, with 10 bases between them. Germline V gene sequence: CDR1 SGHTA, CDR2 FQGNSA. The CDR3 here is CASSLWAFSTDTQYF. Here the CDR3 DNA reads TGTGCCAGCAGCTTGTGGGCCTTTAGCACAGATACGCAGTATTTT. The complete variable domain, with remaining parts taken from reference TRBV7-2 and TRBJ2-3, reads GAGVSQSPSNKVTEKGKDVELRCDPISGHTALYWYRQSLGQGLEFLIYFQGNSAPDKSGLPSDRFSAERTGGSVSTLTIQRTQQEDSAVYLCASSLWAFSTDTQYFGPGTRLTVL.